The 15 T cell receptor beta chains below were found in one sample sequenced in a study of CD8 T cells in ankylosing spondylitis. TCRdb reprocessed the 5' RACE reads via MiXCR and lists one record per CDR3 protein. The sample has roughly 230,000 distinct CDR3 sequences, approximately 7.6% seen once. Sequencing was carried out using blood, either unsorted or a sorted T cell fraction (not recorded which). The receptors were sampled from a female donor with ankylosing spondylitis or in good health (not recorded which).

This clonotype was seen many times. The J gene is TRBJ1-1, the V gene TRBV20-1, with a weak D call TRBD1 (5 bases). CDR3 size: 17 residues. The germline CDR1 and CDR2 sequences are DFQATT and SNEGSKA (reference sequence). The V and J ends lost 5 bases and 0 bases respectively, with 22 bases between them. In DNA form, the CDR3 reads TGCAGTGCTCCGGACACCCGTTATCCCGTTATGAACACTGAAGCTTTCTTT. It translates to CSAPDTRYPVMNTEAFF.

This clonotype came up many times. This chain links TRBV29-1 with TRBJ2-1; no clear D. Germline V gene data show CDR1 as SQVTM and CDR2 as ANQGSEA. Trimming left V 6 bases short and J 5 bases short, with 8 bases between. The CDR3 length is 11 residues. Here the CDR3 reads CSVRSNNEQFF. Written as DNA, the CDR3 is TGCAGCGTAAGAAGCAACAATGAGCAGTTCTTC.

This clonotype was recorded at least ten times. The J gene is TRBJ2-2, the V gene TRBV7-9; no definite D call. The CDR3 sequence is 12 residues long. Deletions cut 6 bases from V and 5 bases from J, with 7 bases between. From germline, CDR1 is SEHNR and CDR2 FQNEAQ (reference sequence). The CDR3 protein is CASRHETGELFF. CDR3 nucleotides: TGTGCCAGCAGACACGAGACCGGGGAGCTGTTTTTT.

This clonotype was detected many times. The J gene is TRBJ2-5, the V gene TRBV7-3, with TRBD1 matching over 7 bases. This CDR3 has 17 amino acids. V dropped 8 bases and J dropped 5; count of bases not matched to a gene: 20. Germline V CDR1 and CDR2: SGHTA, FQGTGA. CDR3 nucleotides: TGTGCCAGCGGCCCTCGGGGCGACAGGGTCATTTGTGAGACCCAGTACTTC. This sequence encodes CASGPRGDRVICETQYF.

The sample holds a few counts of this clonotype. V gene TRBV5-1 combines with J gene TRBJ1-1; D ambiguous. Germline CDR1 is SGHRS and CDR2 is YFSETQ. V lost 6 bases and J lost 1, with 10 bases in between. CDR3 length equals 13 residues. DNA for the CDR3: TGCGCCAGCAATCCCGGGAAGAACACTGAAGCTTTCTTT. Its translation is CASNPGKNTEAFF.

CDR3: CASSRQDNEQFF. The CDR3 region has the DNA TGTGCCAGCTCACGGCAGGACAATGAGCAGTTCTTC. V gene TRBV18 combines with J gene TRBJ2-1; D is uncertain. Germline V gives CDR1 KGHSH, CDR2 LQKENI. Trimming left V 4 bases short and J 5 bases short, with 6 bases between. This CDR3 has 12 residues.

This clonotype was counted at least ten times. The chain couples TRBV24-1 to TRBJ2-1, with 11 bases that match TRBD1. With V trimmed by 9 bases and J by 6 bases, 3 bases remained unmatched. Germline-derived CDR1 and CDR2 are KGHDR and SFDVKD. This CDR3 has 13 amino acids. The CDR3 here is CATSGTGGNEQFF. For the CDR3, the DNA is TGTGCCACCTCCGGGACAGGGGGCAATGAGCAGTTCTTC.

This clonotype showed up many times. J is TRBJ2-2 and V is TRBV15; D is ambiguous. This CDR3 contains 17 residues. V lost 6 bases to trimming and J lost 2 bases, with 19 bases between them. Germline CDR1 reads LNHNV; CDR2 reads YYDKDF (reference sequence). The chain's CDR3 is CATSPGLQRYNTGELFF. The CDR3 DNA follows: TGTGCCACCAGTCCAGGCCTCCAGAGGTACAACACCGGGGAGCTGTTTTTT.

In its sample, this clonotype was seen many times. The V and J genes are TRBV20-1 and TRBJ2-2; D might be TRBD2 (6 bases). CDR1 and CDR2 from the germline V gene are DFQATT and SNEGSKA (reference sequence). Trimming removed 5 bases at V and 6 bases at J, with 16 bases between. This CDR3 has 14 residues. DNA of the CDR3: TGCAGTGCTTTGCTCCCCCGGGGGTCCGGGGAGCTGTTTTTT. Its protein is CSALLPRGSGELFF.

There are many counts of this clonotype. The V and J genes are TRBV29-1 and TRBJ2-1; perhaps TRBD2 as D (6 bases). Germline CDR1 and CDR2: SQVTM and ANQGSEA. The germline V and J ends were trimmed by 5 bases and 9 bases, with 11 bases remaining between them. CDR3 length equals 11 residues. This chain's CDR3 is CSVSRGGEQFF. The DNA for the CDR3 is TGCAGCGTTTCGCGGGGAGGTGAGCAGTTCTTC.

This clonotype was counted many times. The CDR3 bases are TGTGCCATCAGCACTGCCGGGACCCCGCTTTTATCGGCTTTCTTT. Residues: CAISTAGTPLLSAFF. This sequence joins TRBV10-3 and TRBJ1-1, with a weak D call TRBD1 (5 bases). Trimming stripped 6 bases from V and 11 bases from J, with 25 bases between. The CDR3 has 15 residues. CDR1 is ENHRY, CDR2 SYGVKD, per germline.

The sample holds many counts of this clonotype. This chain connects TRBV10-3 to TRBJ1-6, with D possibly TRBD1 on 5 matching bases. Between the trimmed V and J ends, which lost 7 bases and 7 bases, there was a span of 20 bases. Germline lookup yields CDR1 ENHRY and CDR2 SYGVKD. The CDR3 runs to 16 residues. CDR3 bases: TGTGCCATCACCCCGGGGCCCTGGGAACGAAATTCACCCCTCCACTTT. The encoded protein is CAITPGPWERNSPLHF.

Many counts were recorded for this clonotype. The CDR3 nucleotides read TGTGCCAGCAGCTTTCGACAGTCCACCCAGTACTTC. This sequence encodes CASSFRQSTQYF. This chain uses TRBV7-2 with TRBJ2-5; D possibly corresponds to TRBD1 (5 bases). Trimming left V 3 bases short and J 8 bases short, with 10 bases between. The CDR3 is 12 amino acids. Germline V gives CDR1 SGHTA, CDR2 FQGNSA. The variable domain in full, with the rest retrieved from reference TRBV7-2 and TRBJ2-5, is GAGVSQSPSNKVTEKGKDVELRCDPISGHTALYWYRQSLGQGLEFLIYFQGNSAPDKSGLPSDRFSAERTGGSVSTLTIQRTQQEDSAVYLCASSFRQSTQYFGPGTRLLVL.

There are many counts of this clonotype. V is TRBV6-6 and J is TRBJ2-1; D unresolved. V dropped 6 bases and J dropped 6 bases, with 9 bases sitting between them. CDR3 length: 12 residues. Germline V gene data show CDR1 as MNHNY and CDR2 as SVGAGI (reference sequence). The CDR3 DNA reads TGTGCCAGCAGCCCCCACATCAATGAGCAGTTCTTC. It yields the protein CASSPHINEQFF.

This chain joins TRBV6-2 or TRBV6-3 and TRBJ2-1; 7 bases line up with TRBD1. This CDR3 is built from 13 residues. CDR1 is MNHEY, CDR2 SVGEGT, per germline. V was pared by 6 bases and J by 10 bases, with 9 bases of the junction left unmatched. The CDR3 DNA is TGTGCCAGCAGCGGGACAGACGGTCTCGAGCAGTTCTTC. Residues: CASSGTDGLEQFF.